These 4 T cell receptor beta chains were all obtained from the same sample, sequenced in a study of long-term antiretroviral therapy in people with HIV (dated by TCRdb to between 2021 and 2023). The immunoSEQ hsTCRB v3.0 assay was used at survey level resolution to sequence the TRB variable region. The clones in this table, taken by TCRdb from immuneACCESS, are in-frame only. Not every clone is retained; where verified, under half of the shortfall comes from an unresolved V gene, and the cause of the rest is unknown. In all, the sample holds 30,000 to 40,000 clones, and about 85% of those were seen once. Of the sample, 10% to 15% is held by the ten largest clones. The starting material was unsorted PBMCs, obtained 1.1 years after starting antiretroviral therapy. The receptors here all came from a man younger than 30 with HIV.

The J gene is TRBJ2-3, the V gene TRBV6-4; 10 bases are shared with TRBD2. The CDR3 runs 15 residues. Per germline, CDR1 MRHNA and CDR2 SNTAGT. The V and J ends lost 4 bases and 4 bases, in that order; junction bases with no gene match: 5. Here the CDR3 DNA reads TGTGCCAGCAGTGGCTCTAGCGGGAGTGCAGATACGCAGTATTTT. Its protein is CASSGSSGSADTQYF.

V usage is TRBV7-9 and J usage is TRBJ2-7; no clear D. V shed 1 base and J shed 6 bases, with 10 bases lying between them. The CDR3 loop spans 13 amino acids. CDR1 is SEHNR, CDR2 FQNEAQ, per germline (reference sequence). CDR3 protein: CASSLGPLGEQYF. CDR3 coding DNA: TGTGCCAGCAGCTTAGGCCCTTTGGGCGAGCAGTACTTC.

This clone showed up just once. V gene TRBV5-4 combines with J gene TRBJ2-7; D possibly uses TRBD1 or TRBD2 (5 bases each). V was cut by 2 bases and J by 0 bases, with 9 bases left in between. CDR1 SGHNT and CDR2 YYREEE come from the germline V gene (reference sequence). This CDR3 comprises 14 residues. The CDR3, as DNA: TGTGCCAGCAGCTTTGGGGGTGCCTCCTACGAGCAGTACTTC. This gives the protein CASSFGGASYEQYF.

This chain's CDR3 is CAWRIDSASYNEQFF. The CDR3 bases are TGTGCCTGGAGAATTGACAGCGCCTCCTACAATGAGCAGTTCTTC. The chain joins TRBV30 to TRBJ2-1; TRBD1 might be the D (5 bases). Between the trimmed V and J ends, which lost 3 bases and 0 bases, there was a span of 12 bases. Germline CDR1 and CDR2: GTSNPN and SVGIG (reference sequence). The CDR3 covers 15 residues.